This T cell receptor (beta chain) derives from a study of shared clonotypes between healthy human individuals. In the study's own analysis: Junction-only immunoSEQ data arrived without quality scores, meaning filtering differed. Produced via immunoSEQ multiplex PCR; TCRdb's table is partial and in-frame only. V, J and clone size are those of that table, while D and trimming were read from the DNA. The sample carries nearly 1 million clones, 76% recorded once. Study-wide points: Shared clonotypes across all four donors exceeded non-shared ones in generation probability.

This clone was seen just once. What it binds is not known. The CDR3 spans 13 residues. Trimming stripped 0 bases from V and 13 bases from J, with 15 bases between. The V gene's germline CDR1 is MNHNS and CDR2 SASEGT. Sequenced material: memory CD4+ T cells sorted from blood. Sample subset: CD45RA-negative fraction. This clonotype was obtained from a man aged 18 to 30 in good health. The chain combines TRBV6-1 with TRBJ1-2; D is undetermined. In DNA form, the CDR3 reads TGTGCCAGCAGTGAAGCGCGGTCGACCCGGGGCACCTTC. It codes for CASSEARSTRGTF.